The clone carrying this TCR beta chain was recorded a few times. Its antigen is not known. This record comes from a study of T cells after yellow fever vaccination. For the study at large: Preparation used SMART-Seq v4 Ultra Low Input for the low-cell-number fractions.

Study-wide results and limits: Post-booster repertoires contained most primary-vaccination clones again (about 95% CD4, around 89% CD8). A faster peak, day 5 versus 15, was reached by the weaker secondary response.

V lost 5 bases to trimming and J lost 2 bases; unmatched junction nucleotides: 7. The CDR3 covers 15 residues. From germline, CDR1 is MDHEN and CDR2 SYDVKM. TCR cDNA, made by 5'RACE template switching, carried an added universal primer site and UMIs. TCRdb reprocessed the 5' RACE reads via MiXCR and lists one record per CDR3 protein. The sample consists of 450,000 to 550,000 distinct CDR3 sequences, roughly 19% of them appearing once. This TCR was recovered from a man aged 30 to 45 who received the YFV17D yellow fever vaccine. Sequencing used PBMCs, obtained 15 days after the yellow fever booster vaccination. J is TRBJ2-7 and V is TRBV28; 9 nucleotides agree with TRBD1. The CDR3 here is CASSLGTGSPYEQYF. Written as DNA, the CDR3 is TGTGCCAGCAGTCTCGGGACAGGGAGTCCCTACGAGCAGTACTTC.